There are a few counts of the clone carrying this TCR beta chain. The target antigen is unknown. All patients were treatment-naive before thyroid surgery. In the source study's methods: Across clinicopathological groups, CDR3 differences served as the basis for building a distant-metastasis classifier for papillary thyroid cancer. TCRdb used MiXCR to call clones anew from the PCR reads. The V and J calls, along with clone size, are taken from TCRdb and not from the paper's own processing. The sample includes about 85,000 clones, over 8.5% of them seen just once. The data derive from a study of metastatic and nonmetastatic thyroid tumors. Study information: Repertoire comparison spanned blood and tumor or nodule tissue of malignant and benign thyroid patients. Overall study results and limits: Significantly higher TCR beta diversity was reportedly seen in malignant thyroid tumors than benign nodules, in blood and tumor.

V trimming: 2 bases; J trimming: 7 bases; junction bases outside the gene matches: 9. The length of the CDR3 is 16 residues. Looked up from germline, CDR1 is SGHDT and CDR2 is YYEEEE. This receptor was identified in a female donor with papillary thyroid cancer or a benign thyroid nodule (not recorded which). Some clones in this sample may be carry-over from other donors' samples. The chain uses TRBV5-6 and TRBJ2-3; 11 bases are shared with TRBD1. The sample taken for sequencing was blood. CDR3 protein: CASSLGQGASRHTQYF. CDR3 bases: TGTGCCAGCAGCTTAGGACAGGGGGCATCAAGACATACGCAGTATTTT.